The present TCR beta chain was sequenced within a study of CD4 T cell repertoires in COVID-19. Germline V gene lookup returns CDR1 KGHSH and CDR2 LQKENI. After removal of 6 bases from V and 1 base from J, the junction contained 4 bases not matched to a gene. The CDR3 length is 14 residues. Generated by immunoSEQ multiplex PCR, the TCRdb table keeps only in-frame clones and is missing some. In the table there are 20,000 to 30,000 clones, nearly 95% of which are singletons. Sequencing was done directly on freshly isolated, uncultured memory T cells. The TCR comes from a human donor who had COVID-19. Sample: circulating follicular helper CD4+ T cells (cTfh) from blood, taken before the COVID-19 pandemic. The rearrangement joins TRBV18 to TRBJ2-3, with 7 bases lining up with TRBD1. The CDR3 bases are TGTGCCAGCTCCGCAACAGGGGGCACAGATACGCAGTATTTT. This gives the protein CASSATGGTDTQYF.